This entry lists 24 T cell receptor beta chains sequenced from one sample in a study of cytomegalovirus exposure and HLA in healthy donors. The PCR contained 60 Vbeta and 13 Jbeta primers. Libraries were prepared by immunoSEQ multiplex PCR; TCRdb keeps only in-frame clonotypes and omits some of them. This table holds approximately 190,000 clones, around 80% found once. Source material: PBMCs. These receptors all come from a man aged 35 to 55 in good health and CMV-seropositive.

The gene calls are TRBV18 and TRBJ2-7; maybe TRBD1 (6 bases). The CDR3 extends over 14 amino acids. Germline V gene lookup returns CDR1 KGHSH and CDR2 LQKENI. Trimming shortened V by 3 bases and J by 2 bases, and 11 bases separated the two germline ends. The CDR3 loop reads CASSPLGDTYEQYF. The CDR3 region has the DNA TGTGCCAGCTCACCGTTAGGGGACACCTACGAGCAGTACTTC. Variable domain in full (rest from reference TRBV18 and TRBJ2-7): NAGVMQNPRHLVRRRGQEARLRCSPMKGHSHVYWYRQLPEEGLKFMVYLQKENIIDESGMPKERFSAEFPKEGPSILRIQQVVRGDSAAYFCASSPLGDTYEQYFGPGTRLTVT.

This clone was counted a single time. The chain links TRBV7-3 to TRBJ1-1; no clear D gene. V lost 1 base and J 7 bases, leaving 22 bases between the germline ends. The CDR3 spans 17 residues. CDR1 SGHTA and CDR2 FQGTGA come from the germline V gene. The CDR3 DNA reads as TGTGCCAGCAGCTTAAGAGGTTCACAATTTAAACCTGGTGAAGCTTTCTTT. It codes for CASSLRGSQFKPGEAFF.

This clone was seen a single time. CDR3 in DNA: TGTGCCATCAGTATAGACAGGGGATATGGCTACACCTTC. Translating it yields CAISIDRGYGYTF. V is TRBV10-3 and J is TRBJ1-2; 8 positions match TRBD1. Germline trimming cut 5 bases from V and 5 bases from J; bases unmatched to any gene: 4. This CDR3 spans 13 amino acids. Germline values: CDR1 ENHRY, CDR2 SYGVKD.

This clone has just one count. The chain recombines TRBV10-3 with TRBJ2-7, with TRBD2 identical over 13 bases. This CDR3 region has 15 residues. Germline assignment: CDR1 ENHRY and CDR2 SYGVKD. Losses at the gene ends were 6 bases for V and 4 bases for J; bases not matched to a gene: 6. The CDR3 sequence is CAISDVTSGGYEQYF. As DNA, the CDR3 is TGTGCCATCAGCGACGTGACTAGCGGGGGGTACGAGCAGTACTTC.

The V gene is TRBV2, the J gene TRBJ2-3; D is perhaps TRBD2 (7 bases). The V end was cut by 6 bases, the J end by 5 bases, with 15 bases between. Germline assignment: CDR1 SNHLY and CDR2 FYNNEI. This CDR3 spans 14 amino acids. DNA for the CDR3: TGTGCCAGCAGGGGGGGGCAGGGAGTAGATACGCAGTATTTT. Amino acid sequence: CASRGGQGVDTQYF.

The chain is built from TRBV30 and TRBJ1-2, with a weak D call TRBD1 (6 bases). CDR1 and CDR2 (germline): GTSNPN, SVGIG (reference sequence). V dropped 3 bases and J dropped 4 bases, with 12 bases sitting between them. The CDR3 is 13 amino acids. CDR3 in amino acids: CAWSRGGLYGYTF. DNA for the CDR3: TGTGCCTGGAGCCGGGGGGGCCTCTATGGCTACACCTTC.

J is TRBJ1-4 and V is TRBV19; D perhaps matches TRBD1 (5 bases). V was pared by 7 bases and J by 4 bases, with 16 bases between. CDR1 is LNHDA, CDR2 SQIVND, per germline (reference sequence). The CDR3 consists of 15 residues. In DNA, the CDR3 is TGTGCCAGTACCTCAGGGAGGGGTCGTAATGAAAAACTGTTTTTT. Translating gives CASTSGRGRNEKLFF. Full variable domain (missing parts from reference TRBV19 and TRBJ1-4): DGGITQSPKYLFRKEGQNVTLSCEQNLNHDAMYWYRQDPGQGLRLIYYSQIVNDFQKGDIAEGYSVSREKKESFPLTVTSAQKNPTAFYLCASTSGRGRNEKLFFGSGTQLSVL.

J is TRBJ2-5 and V is TRBV28; D is undetermined. The CDR3 contains 15 residues. The ends were cut back, 1 base at V and 6 bases at J, with 15 bases in the middle. Germline V gene data show CDR1 as MDHEN and CDR2 as SYDVKM. The CDR3 coding sequence is TGTGCCAGCAGTTTATTCCCGTCAAGCCATAAGACCCAGTACTTC. It specifies CASSLFPSSHKTQYF.

This chain connects TRBV5-5 to TRBJ2-3; a weak D match, TRBD1 (5 bases). CDR3 size: 17 residues. Trimming removed 0 bases from V and 0 bases from J, with 14 bases in between. Germline CDR1 reads SGHKS; CDR2 reads YYEKEE (reference sequence). In nucleotides, the CDR3 is TGTGCCAGCAGCTTGGTGGTAGGGGTTCCCAGCACAGATACGCAGTATTTT. This translates into CASSLVVGVPSTDTQYF.

This clone has just a few counts. The rearrangement joins TRBV29-1 to TRBJ2-1; 10 nucleotides agree with TRBD2. CDR3 length: 18 residues. The germline CDR1 and CDR2 sequences are SQVTM and ANQGSEA. Trimming took 6 bases from V and 4 from J; bases not matched to a gene: 18. CDR3 loop: CSVRPGLATGEGYNEQFF. The DNA of the CDR3 is TGCAGCGTCCGTCCGGGACTAGCGACCGGGGAGGGGTACAATGAGCAGTTCTTC.

CDR3 in DNA: TGTGCCAGCAGTGAACAGGGCGGGTATGGCTACACCTTC. Residues: CASSEQGGYGYTF. This chain uses TRBV7-8 with TRBJ1-2; D perhaps matches TRBD1 (6 bases). CDR1 SGHVS and CDR2 FQNEAQ come from the germline V gene. Trimming removed 6 bases at V and 5 bases at J, with 13 bases between. This CDR3 has 13 residues.

The genes are TRBV5-1 and TRBJ1-1; perhaps TRBD1 as D (6 bases). The germline gives CDR1 SGHRS, CDR2 YFSETQ. V gave up 4 bases and J gave up 3 bases, with 13 bases separating them. CDR3 length: 14 amino acids. CDR3 nucleotides: TGCGCCAGCAGCCGGGGGGCTGGTGACACTGAAGCTTTCTTT. Encoded protein: CASSRGAGDTEAFF.

V gene TRBV6-1 combines with J gene TRBJ1-3, with D perhaps TRBD1 (6 bases). The CDR3 loop spans 15 amino acids. In germline, CDR1 is MNHNS, CDR2 SASEGT. V was pared by 3 bases and J by 4 bases, with 13 bases between. This chain's CDR3 is CASSDPGTLGNTIYF. In DNA, the CDR3 is TGTGCCAGCAGTGACCCTGGGACACTCGGAAACACCATATATTTT.

This clone was observed a single time. J is TRBJ1-2 and V is TRBV25-1; tentative D call: TRBD1 (5 bases). Per germline, CDR1 MGHDK and CDR2 SYGVNS. V lost 6 bases and J lost 6, with 11 bases in between. The CDR3 runs to 12 residues. The CDR3 is CASRIGGNGYTF. The CDR3 DNA reads as TGTGCCAGCAGGATCGGGGGGAATGGCTACACCTTC.

This chain links TRBV6-4 with TRBJ2-7; TRBD1 agrees at 9 bases. CDR3 size: 14 residues. The J segment lost 2 bases and the V segment lost 7 bases, leaving 6 bases of the junction unmatched. Germline V gene sequence: CDR1 MRHNA, CDR2 SNTAGT. The CDR3 loop is CASTWDREAYEQYF. CDR3 DNA: TGTGCCAGCACCTGGGACAGGGAGGCCTACGAGCAGTACTTC.

This chain connects TRBV7-9 to TRBJ1-5; 10 positions agree with TRBD1. This CDR3 has 16 residues. V was pared by 0 bases and J by 4 bases, with 3 bases of the junction left unmatched. The V gene's germline CDR1 is SEHNR and CDR2 FQNEAQ (reference sequence). The CDR3 loop reads CASSLAGQGVNQPQHF. The CDR3 DNA is TGTGCCAGCAGCTTAGCCGGACAGGGGGTTAATCAGCCCCAGCATTTT.

This sequence joins TRBV7-2 and TRBJ2-1, with 7 bases fitting TRBD1. This CDR3 is 15 amino acids long. V lost 5 bases to trimming and J lost 2 bases; unmatched junction nucleotides: 6. Germline V CDR1 and CDR2: SGHTA, FQGNSA. This CDR3 is CASSRGQNPYNEQFF. The CDR3 DNA is TGTGCCAGCAGCCGGGGACAGAATCCCTACAATGAGCAGTTCTTC.

This chain connects TRBV4-3 to TRBJ2-5, with 8 bases fitting TRBD2. The CDR3 loop spans 16 amino acids. J was trimmed by 5 bases and V by 3 bases; bases with no gene match: 11. Germline assignment: CDR1 LGHNA and CDR2 YSLEER. The CDR3 region is CASSQWMGGGRETQYF. CDR3 nucleotide sequence: TGCGCCAGCAGCCAGTGGATGGGCGGGGGGCGGGAGACCCAGTACTTC.

This chain uses TRBV2 with TRBJ2-6, with D perhaps matching TRBD1 (6 bases). Trimming shortened V by 8 bases and J by 2 bases, and 7 bases separated the two germline ends. The CDR3 is made up of 13 amino acids. Germline V gene lookup returns CDR1 SNHLY and CDR2 FYNNEI. In DNA form, the CDR3 reads TGTGCCAGCGGGGGCCCTGGGGCCAACGTCCTGACTTTC. Protein sequence: CASGGPGANVLTF.

The rearrangement joins TRBV19 to TRBJ1-1; 7 nucleotides line up with TRBD1. Germline V gene lookup returns CDR1 LNHDA and CDR2 SQIVND (reference sequence). The CDR3 runs to 15 residues. V lost 7 bases to trimming and J lost 1 base; unmatched junction nucleotides: 9. For the CDR3, the DNA is TGTGCCAGTACCAACGGGGACAGAGCGAACACTGAAGCTTTCTTT. As protein: CASTNGDRANTEAFF.

The chain couples TRBV7-6 to TRBJ1-1; D uncertain. The CDR3 extends over 14 amino acids. Trimming shortened V by 2 bases and J by 0 bases, and 7 bases separated the two germline ends. Germline lookup yields CDR1 SGHVS and CDR2 FNYEAQ. CDR3 DNA sequence: TGTGCCAGCAGCTTACCAGGAATGAACACTGAAGCTTTCTTT. This translates into CASSLPGMNTEAFF.

The rearrangement links TRBV2 to TRBJ1-5; 11 bases line up with TRBD1. The CDR3 has 19 residues. In germline, CDR1 is SNHLY, CDR2 FYNNEI. The V and J ends lost 3 bases and 0 bases, in that order; junction bases with no gene match: 10. The CDR3 loop is CASSDDRDRGSYSNQPQHF. The CDR3 DNA reads TGTGCCAGCAGTGATGACCGGGACAGGGGGTCCTATAGCAATCAGCCCCAGCATTTT.

The chain carries TRBV5-4 and TRBJ1-2, with D perhaps matching TRBD1 (6 bases). The CDR3 is 15 amino acids. Trimming shortened V by 4 bases and J by 2 bases, and 15 bases separated the two germline ends. From germline, CDR1 is SGHNT and CDR2 YYREEE (reference sequence). The CDR3 region is CASSREQGLNYGYTF. The CDR3 bases are TGTGCCAGCAGCCGAGAACAGGGTCTCAACTATGGCTACACCTTC.

V usage is TRBV4-2 and J usage is TRBJ2-5; 8 bases map to TRBD2. The CDR3 loop spans 14 amino acids. V shed 1 base, J shed 5 bases, and the junction held 3 bases outside the gene matches. CDR1 is LGHNA, CDR2 YNFKEQ, per germline. As DNA, the CDR3 is TGTGCCAGCAGCCAAGGTGGCGGGGGGGAGACCCAGTACTTC. It yields the protein CASSQGGGGETQYF.